The 11 T cell receptor beta chains below come from one sample, sequenced in a study of neoadjuvant anti-PD-1 for oral cavity cancer. The protocol was immunoSEQ multiplex PCR, while the TCRdb copy is restricted to in-frame clones and leaves out a portion. The sample holds roughly 14,000 clones, over 60% seen once. The sequencing used PBMCs, collected before nivolumab (anti-PD-1) treatment. The source of these receptors is a person aged 35-80 years with oral cavity squamous cell carcinoma.

V and J are TRBV4-2 and TRBJ2-5; 11 nucleotides agree with TRBD2. The trim removed 1 base at V and 9 bases at J, leaving 4 bases unmatched. CDR1 and CDR2 from the germline V gene are LGHNA and YNFKEQ. CDR3 size: 14 residues. CDR3 in DNA: TGTGCCAGCAGCCAAGGCGTACTAGCGGGGGCCCAGTACTTC. Its translation: CASSQGVLAGAQYF.

The J gene is TRBJ2-1, the V gene TRBV21-1; the tabulated D call, TRBD2, remains unverified against the DNA. TRBV21-1 is reported as a pseudogene. This CDR3 contains 16 residues. The CDR3 spells CASSKDRRERDNEQFF. CDR3 coding DNA: TGTGCCAGCAGCAAAGATCGGCGGGAGCGAGACAATGAGCAGTTCTTC.

This clone was observed once. The chain recombines TRBV4-1 with TRBJ2-3; 8 bases agree with TRBD1. The CDR3 extends over 13 amino acids. From germline, CDR1 is MGHRA and CDR2 YSYEKL. J was trimmed by 4 bases and V by 6 bases; bases with no gene match: 3. As DNA, the CDR3 is TGCGCCAGCAGTTACAGGGGGGCAGATACGCAGTATTTT. Encoded protein: CASSYRGADTQYF.

The chain is built from TRBV29-1 and TRBJ1-1, with D maybe TRBD1 (5 bases). Between the trimmed V and J ends, which lost 6 bases and 4 bases, there was a span of 12 bases. The CDR3 extends over 12 amino acids. Germline V gene lookup returns CDR1 SQVTM and CDR2 ANQGSEA. The CDR3 DNA reads TGCAGCGTGGGGGGTAGCGGCACTGAAGCTTTCTTT. This encodes CSVGGSGTEAFF.

V is TRBV7-6 and J is TRBJ2-6; D gene unclear. Germline CDR1 and CDR2: SGHVS and FNYEAQ. This CDR3 contains 17 residues. V gave up 5 bases and J gave up 0 bases, with 14 bases separating them. The chain's CDR3 is CASSPRRPHSGANVLTF. In DNA form, the CDR3 reads TGTGCCAGCAGCCCCCGTAGACCGCACTCTGGGGCCAACGTCCTGACTTTC.

The chain combines TRBV6-1 with TRBJ1-1, with TRBD1 identical over 7 bases. Unmatched junction bases numbered 11, after V lost 8 bases and J lost 5 bases. The CDR3 covers 14 residues. Germline V gene lookup returns CDR1 MNHNS and CDR2 SASEGT. CDR3 loop: CASGTDRTRTEAFF. The CDR3 region has the DNA TGTGCCAGCGGGACGGACAGGACGAGGACTGAAGCTTTCTTT.

The rearrangement uses TRBV7-6 and TRBJ2-1; D ambiguous. The V gene lost 1 base and the J gene lost 5 bases, with 3 bases spanning the gap. This CDR3 has 12 amino acids. Germline lookup yields CDR1 SGHVS and CDR2 FNYEAQ. The CDR3 nucleotides are TGTGCCAGCAGCTTAGTCAACAATGAGCAGTTCTTC. It specifies CASSLVNNEQFF.

The sample holds a few counts of this clone. J is TRBJ1-2 and V is TRBV19; 9 bases match TRBD1. The CDR3 is 12 amino acids. Germline V gives CDR1 LNHDA, CDR2 SQIVND (reference sequence). The CDR3 loop reads CASRDRDYGYTF. Here the CDR3 DNA reads TGTGCATCCCGGGACAGGGACTATGGCTACACCTTC.

CDR3 bases: TGTGCCAGCAGTGAAGCGGGTACTCAGGCTTTCTTT. It encodes CASSEAGTQAFF. The rearrangement uses TRBV6-1 and TRBJ1-1; D call uncertain. V was pared by 0 bases and J by 11 bases, with 10 bases between. Per germline, CDR1 MNHNS and CDR2 SASEGT. This CDR3 contains 12 residues.

This chain uses TRBV14 with TRBJ2-2, with 9 bases matching TRBD1. Germline assignment: CDR1 SGHDN and CDR2 FVKESK. The length of the CDR3 is 16 residues. V shed 6 bases and J 5 bases; nucleotides not matched to a gene: 10. The CDR3 protein is CASRARDRELTGELFF. The CDR3 nucleotides read TGTGCCAGCAGGGCCCGGGACAGGGAACTTACCGGGGAGCTGTTTTTT.

V is TRBV6-6 and J is TRBJ1-3; the D is unclear. Germline CDR1 and CDR2: MNHNY and SVGAGI (reference sequence). The CDR3 has 13 residues. Trimming removed 2 bases at V and 4 bases at J, with 6 bases between. DNA for the CDR3: TGTGCCAGCAGTTACAAGACAGGAAACACCATATATTTT. Encoded protein: CASSYKTGNTIYF.